What follows describes a single TCR beta chain. What it binds is not known. This CDR3 contains 14 residues. Looked up from germline, CDR1 is MDHEN and CDR2 is SYDVKM. These data originate in a study of T cells in Graves' hyperthyroidism and ophthalmopathy. The study's findings and limits: With a median lead of about six months before onset, the model predicted ophthalmopathy.

Uncontrolled infection, other autoimmune disease, pregnancy and lactation each barred patients from inclusion. Each diagnosis drew on symptoms, thyroxine, TRAb, thyroid ultrasound and orbital computed tomography findings. TCR beta CDR3 sequences were amplified from RNA transcripts. The TCR CDR3 first-round RT-PCR relied on the HTBI primer set. One entry per CDR3 protein results from TCRdb running MiXCR on the multiplex PCR reads. The sample shows about 210,000 distinct CDR3 sequences, 15% to 20% of them seen only once. The chain is built from TRBV28 and TRBJ1-5; D remains ambiguous. The origin of this receptor is a man in his fifties or sixties with Graves' hyperthyroidism. The sequencing input was blood. The CDR3 reads CATKRWLSGQPQHF. CDR3 DNA: TGTGCAACCAAAAGGTGGCTTTCTGGACAGCCCCAGCATTTT.